These 2 T cell receptor beta chains came from one sample sequenced in a study of CD8 T cells in Susac syndrome. RNA amounts of about 0.45 to 1 ug underwent reverse transcription with random hexamers. TCRdb reanalysed the immunoSEQ multiplex PCR reads using MiXCR and keeps one entry per CDR3 protein. The top ten hold roughly 0.5% of the sample, which has 80,000 or so distinct CDR3 sequences, under 95% seen once. Sequenced: CD4+ T cells from PBMCs. The receptors come from a human donor with Susac syndrome.

This rearrangement joins TRBV7-2 to TRBJ1-5; a weak D match, TRBD1 (6 bases). Trimming pared 8 bases from V and 7 bases from J, leaving 15 bases between. In germline, CDR1 is SGHTA, CDR2 FQGNSA. CDR3 length equals 13 residues. The CDR3 coding sequence is TGTGCCAGCCGCGAACAGGGCGGCCAGCCCCAGCATTTT. Protein sequence: CASREQGGQPQHF.

The rearrangement joins TRBV29-1 to TRBJ1-1; unclear D gene. Trimming stripped 0 bases from V and 8 bases from J, with 7 bases between. This CDR3 comprises 11 residues. Germline V gene lookup returns CDR1 SQVTM and CDR2 ANQGSEA. CDR3 sequence reads: CSVEEKAEAFF. The CDR3 DNA sequence: TGCAGCGTTGAAGAAAAGGCCGAAGCTTTCTTT.